This T cell receptor (beta chain) emerged from a study of cytomegalovirus exposure and HLA in healthy donors. Study context: Counted in an early data release were about 85 million unique TCRs from HLA-typed donors. Study-wide points: For most TCR beta V segments, an earlier analysis put the productive rate at about 87% or about 30% of the time. When analyzed later, a missense DCLRE1C variant was found to be linked to TCR beta V- and J-gene trimming.

The trim removed 0 bases at V and 5 bases at J, leaving 5 bases unmatched. Germline lookup yields CDR1 MNHEY and CDR2 SVGAGI. The CDR3 is 15 residues long. Use of 60 Vbeta and 13 Jbeta primers characterized the PCR. Measured with immunoSEQ multiplex PCR; TCRdb has only the in-frame clones, and not every one. The sample lists under 70,000 clones; more than 65% were seen once. A remark on this clone: Its specificity is not known.

The clonotype comes from a man between 35 and 55 years old in good health and CMV-seropositive. The genes are TRBV6-5 and TRBJ1-2, with 8 bases that match TRBD1. The sample was PBMCs. CDR3 loop: CASSYSDRGLYGYTF. The CDR3 bases are TGTGCCAGCAGTTACTCCGACAGGGGCTTGTATGGCTACACCTTC.